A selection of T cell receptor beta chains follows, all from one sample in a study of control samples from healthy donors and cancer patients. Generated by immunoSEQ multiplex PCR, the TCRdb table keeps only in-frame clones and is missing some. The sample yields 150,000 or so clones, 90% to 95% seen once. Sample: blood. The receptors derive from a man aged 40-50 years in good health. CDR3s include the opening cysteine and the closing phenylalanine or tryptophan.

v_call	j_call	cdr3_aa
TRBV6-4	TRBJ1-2	CASPTGTVGHPTPNYGYTF
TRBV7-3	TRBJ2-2	CASSLRAPPLNTGELFF
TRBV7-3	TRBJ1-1	CASSLQGGNTEAFF
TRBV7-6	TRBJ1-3	CASSLARGGNGNTIYF
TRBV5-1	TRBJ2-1	CASSSGQGVSYEQFF
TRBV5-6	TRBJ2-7	CASSEAGTGNYEQYF
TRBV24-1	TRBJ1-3	CATSAGTGTGNTIYF
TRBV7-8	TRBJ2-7	CASSLPRGGLYEQYF
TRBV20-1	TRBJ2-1	CSASLYNEQFF
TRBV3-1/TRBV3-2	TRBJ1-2	CASSQDTTAAGGYTF
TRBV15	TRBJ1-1	CATSRQGAGLNTEAFF
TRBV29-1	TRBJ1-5	CSVGTGNQPQHF
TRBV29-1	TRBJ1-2	CSVPLRGVNYGYTF
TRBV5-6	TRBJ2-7	CASSLVAQLTSYEQYF
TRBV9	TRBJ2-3	CASNRDSFTDTQYF
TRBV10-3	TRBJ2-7	CAISESTRGPYEQYF
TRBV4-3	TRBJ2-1	CASSPGLASYNEQFF
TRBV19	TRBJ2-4	CASSGTALAKNIQYF